Below, one T cell receptor (delta chain) is given with its context. This record belongs to a study of gamma-delta chains in newborns, infants, children. At the level of the study: Innate gammadelta T cells reportedly expand polyclonally right after birth, driven by microbial exposure, per the title.

Trimming cost V 0 bases and J 3 bases, with 11 bases left between them. The CDR3 runs to 17 residues. Per germline, CDR1 GEAIGNYY and CDR2 EKD. TCRdb re-identified clones in the reads via CATT. The data hold about 8,500 delta-chain clones, with 3% to 3.5% observed a single time. The clonotype comes from a child who was a newborn, infant or young child, either healthy, febrile or measles-vaccinated (not recorded which). Material: blood. The chain is built from TRDV2 and TRDJ3; D possibly corresponds to TRDD3 (6 bases). The DNA for the CDR3 is TGTGCCTGTGACACCGCCTTGGGATACTGGGACACCCGACAGATGTTTTTC. Translation: CACDTALGYWDTRQMFF.